These 11 T cell receptor beta chains were sequenced from one sample in a study of blood T cell repertoires in COVID-19. The protocol was immunoSEQ multiplex PCR, while the TCRdb copy is restricted to in-frame clones and leaves out a portion. The sample has some 300,000 clones, approximately 86% seen once; the top ten hold 1%. The sequencing input was PBMCs or T cells enriched from blood (not recorded which). Source of these receptors: a young woman who had recovered from COVID-19.

This chain uses TRBV27 with TRBJ2-3; TRBD1 might be the D (6 bases). The CDR3 extends over 16 amino acids. Germline-derived CDR1 and CDR2 are MNHEY and SMNVEV (reference sequence). The V and J ends lost 0 bases and 2 bases respectively, with 12 bases between them. The DNA of the CDR3 is TGTGCCAGCAGTTTATCCCCTAGGGGGATCACAGATACGCAGTATTTT. Amino acid sequence: CASSLSPRGITDTQYF.

In its sample, this clone was seen once. The V and J genes are TRBV5-4 and TRBJ2-3; D call uncertain. This CDR3 spans 14 amino acids. The germline V and J ends were trimmed by 0 bases and 2 bases, with 7 bases remaining between them. CDR1 is SGHNT and CDR2 is YYREEE in the germline V gene (reference sequence). CDR3 protein: CASSLGQLTDTQYF. DNA of the CDR3: TGTGCCAGCAGCTTGGGACAACTCACAGATACGCAGTATTTT.

V usage is TRBV28 and J usage is TRBJ2-1; 8 bases align to TRBD2. This CDR3 has 13 amino acids. Germline V gives CDR1 MDHEN, CDR2 SYDVKM. Unmatched junction bases numbered 1, after V lost 3 bases and J lost 6 bases. CDR3 in amino acids: CASSLAGGNEQFF. The CDR3 DNA reads TGTGCCAGCAGTTTGGCGGGAGGCAATGAGCAGTTCTTC.

This chain connects TRBV4-1 to TRBJ2-7; 15 bases agree with TRBD2. The germline gives CDR1 MGHRA, CDR2 YSYEKL. This CDR3 has 16 residues. Germline trimming cut 2 bases from V and 5 bases from J; bases unmatched to any gene: 4. Here the CDR3 reads CASSQRTSGGAHEQYF. CDR3 sequence (DNA): TGCGCCAGCAGCCAAAGGACTAGCGGGGGGGCCCACGAGCAGTACTTC.

The V and J genes are TRBV3-1 (or the pseudogene TRBV3-2) and TRBJ1-5; D is perhaps TRBD1 (6 bases). CDR1 is LGHDT, CDR2 YNNKEL, per germline (reference sequence). CDR3 length: 15 amino acids. V lost 1 base and J 5 bases, leaving 12 bases between the germline ends. The CDR3 DNA sequence: TGTGCCAGCAGCCAAGGATCAGGGGCTGATCAGCCCCAGCATTTT. Translating it yields CASSQGSGADQPQHF.

The chain joins TRBV28 to TRBJ2-1; D might be TRBD2 (6 bases). This CDR3 comprises 16 residues. The germline V and J ends were trimmed by 4 bases and 0 bases, with 13 bases remaining between them. Germline V gene lookup returns CDR1 MDHEN and CDR2 SYDVKM. The CDR3 DNA follows: TGTGCCAGCAGTTCCCCACGGGAGAGCTCCTACAATGAGCAGTTCTTC. Its translation is CASSSPRESSYNEQFF.

V gene TRBV29-1 combines with J gene TRBJ2-1; D not resolved. Germline-derived CDR1 and CDR2 are SQVTM and ANQGSEA. The CDR3 is made up of 14 amino acids. Trimming stripped 5 bases from V and 0 bases from J, with 11 bases between. The CDR3 DNA sequence: TGCAGCGTTACGCTCCCGAGCTCCTACAATGAGCAGTTCTTC. Protein: CSVTLPSSYNEQFF.

V is TRBV9 and J is TRBJ2-7; no clear D. This CDR3 has 12 amino acids. The V and J ends lost 4 bases and 3 bases respectively, with 8 bases between them. The germline V gene encodes CDR1 SGDLS and CDR2 YYNGEE. This CDR3 reads CASSPRSYEQYF. The DNA of the CDR3 is TGTGCCAGCAGCCCGAGGAGCTACGAGCAGTACTTC. The whole variable domain, filled in from reference TRBV9 and TRBJ2-7, reads DSGVTQTPKHLITATGQRVTLRCSPRSGDLSVYWYQQSLDQGLQFLIQYYNGEERAKGNILERFSAQQFPDLHSELNLSSLELGDSALYFCASSPRSYEQYFGPGTRLTVT.

This rearrangement joins TRBV7-9 to TRBJ1-1; 7 positions match TRBD1. Germline loops: CDR1 SEHNR, CDR2 FQNEAQ (reference sequence). The CDR3 runs to 15 residues. The J segment lost 3 bases and the V segment lost 5 bases, leaving 9 bases of the junction unmatched. The CDR3 DNA reads TGTGCCAGCAGCCTACCGGGACAGTCCGACACTGAAGCTTTCTTT. Amino acids: CASSLPGQSDTEAFF. Combining the CDR3 with reference TRBV7-9 and TRBJ1-1 gives the whole variable domain DTGVSQNPRHKITKRGQNVTFRCDPISEHNRLYWYRQTLGQGPEFLTYFQNEAQLEKSRLLSDRFSAERPKGSFSTLEIQRTEQGDSAMYLCASSLPGQSDTEAFFGQGTRLTVV.

This clone has just one count. This chain connects TRBV6-5 to TRBJ1-6; TRBD1 matches at 7 bases. Germline values: CDR1 MNHEY, CDR2 SVGAGI. V shed 1 base and J 6 bases; nucleotides not matched to a gene: 6. This CDR3 has 16 residues. In nucleotides, the CDR3 is TGTGCCAGCAGTTACTTAAGGGGGCTCCCTAATTCACCCCTCCACTTT. It specifies CASSYLRGLPNSPLHF.

J is TRBJ2-6 and V is TRBV28, with no clear D. Germline-derived CDR1 and CDR2 are MDHEN and SYDVKM. The CDR3 runs 12 residues. V was clipped by 6 bases and J by 11 bases, with 11 bases between them. CDR3 in DNA: TGTGCCAGCAGATCGCTACGGGACGTCCTGACTTTC. The encoded protein is CASRSLRDVLTF. The variable domain in full, completed from reference TRBV28 and TRBJ2-6, reads DVKVTQSSRYLVKRTGEKVFLECVQDMDHENMFWYRQDPGLGLRLIYFSYDVKMKEKGDIPEGYSVSREKKERFSLILESASTNQTSMYLCASRSLRDVLTFGAGSRLTVL.